The clone carrying this T cell receptor beta chain was seen a few times. The antigen is unknown. These data originate in a study of blood T cells in healthy people across ages. Overall study findings and caveats: Unsorted PBMC input precluded a conclusive naive versus antigen-experienced comparison. Per million T cells, TCR beta diversity dropped roughly linearly as age increased. Estimates of total diversity, which came from one million sequenced T cells, were considered to be underestimates.

A second about 6 to 11 cycle PCR used barcoded and J-beta primers. TCRdb analysed the 5' RACE reads with MiXCR anew, one entry per CDR3 protein. The table lists about 840,000 distinct CDR3 sequences, almost 30% of them singletons. The data also belong to a second study, concerning T cells of mothers and their children. From that report: Mothers and children who were related shared slightly more overlap than unrelated pairs, but not significantly more.

Specimen: blood. The sequence came from a woman between 40 and 55 years old in good health.

Here the CDR3 DNA reads TGTGCCAGTGGGGCAAACAGGGAGCCCTACGAGCAGTACTTC. The encoded protein is CASGANREPYEQYF. V is TRBV19 and J is TRBJ2-7, with D tentatively TRBD1 (6 bases). The CDR3 covers 14 residues. Trimming took 8 bases from V and 2 from J, leaving 16 bases between them. Germline lookup yields CDR1 LNHDA and CDR2 SQIVND (reference sequence).